This T cell receptor (beta chain) was found in a study of ipilimumab plus nivolumab after autologous stem cell transplantation. Study overall: Typical patient got 5 or 6 ipilimumab doses and seven to nine nivolumab doses (median).

This table comes from immunoSEQ multiplex PCR, and its TCRdb copy is limited to in-frame clones, with some not included. The sample holds about 15,000 clones; around 74% are singletons and the top ten take 10%. The germline gives CDR1 LNHDA, CDR2 SQIVND (reference sequence). CDR3 length: 14 residues. V dropped 6 bases and J dropped 1 base, with 12 bases sitting between them. Sequences were derived from PBMCs, sampled in a trial of ipilimumab plus nivolumab as post-transplant consolidation. The J gene is TRBJ2-5, the V gene TRBV19, with a weak D call TRBD1 (6 bases). This TCR was recovered from a male donor with primary mediastinal lymphoma. The CDR3 is CASSLNRAQETQYF. CDR3 DNA: TGTGCCAGTAGCCTCAACAGGGCCCAAGAGACCCAGTACTTC.